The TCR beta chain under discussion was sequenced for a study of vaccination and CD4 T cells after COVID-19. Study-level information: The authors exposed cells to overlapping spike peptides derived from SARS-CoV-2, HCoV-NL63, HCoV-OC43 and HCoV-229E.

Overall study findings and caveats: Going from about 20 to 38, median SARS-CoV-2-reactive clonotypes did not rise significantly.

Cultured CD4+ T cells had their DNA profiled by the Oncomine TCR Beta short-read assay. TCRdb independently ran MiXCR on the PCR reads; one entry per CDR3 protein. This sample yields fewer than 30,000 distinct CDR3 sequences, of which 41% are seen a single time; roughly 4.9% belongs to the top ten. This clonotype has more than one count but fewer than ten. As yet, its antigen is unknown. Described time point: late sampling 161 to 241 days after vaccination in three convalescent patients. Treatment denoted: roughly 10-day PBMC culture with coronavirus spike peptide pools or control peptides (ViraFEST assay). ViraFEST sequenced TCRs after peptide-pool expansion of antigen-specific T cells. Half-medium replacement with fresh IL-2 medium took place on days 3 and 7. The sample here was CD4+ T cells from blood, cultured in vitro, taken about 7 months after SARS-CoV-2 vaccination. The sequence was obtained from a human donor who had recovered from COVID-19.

CDR3 DNA sequence: TGTGCCAGCAGCACCAGACAGGGGTATGGCTACACCTTC. Amino acids: CASSTRQGYGYTF. The chain combines TRBV7-9 with TRBJ1-2; 8 nucleotides agree with TRBD1. J lost 5 bases, V lost 5 bases, and 4 bases had no gene match. This CDR3 has 13 residues. The germline CDR1 and CDR2 sequences are SEHNR and FQNEAQ (reference sequence).